The rows below give T cell receptor beta chains drawn from one sample of a study of blood T cell repertoires in COVID-19. The protocol was immunoSEQ multiplex PCR, while the TCRdb copy is restricted to in-frame clones and leaves out a portion. The profile covers fewer than 350,000 clones, with about 85% appearing a single time and 1.5% to 2% taken by the ten largest. The source material was PBMCs or T cells enriched from blood (not recorded which). These receptors were obtained from a woman aged 25 to 45 who had been exposed to COVID-19. The CDR3 runs from the conserved cysteine through the conserved F or W. Each record gives: CDR3 protein, CDR3 DNA, V gene, D gene, clone size, J gene. A D gene is named only where the DNA matches it firmly. Only some rows state a clone size, as once, few, many or a class for expanded clones.

CASSKGLAGTGELFF TGTGCCAGCAGCAAGGGACTAGCGGGAACCGGGGAGCTGTTTTTT TRBV5-4 TRBD2 . TRBJ2-2
CATRDRGTGELFF TGTGCCACCCGGGACAGGGGTACCGGGGAGCTGTTTTTT TRBV10-3 TRBD1 . TRBJ2-2
CASSPRTSGSLKSYEQYF TGTGCCAGCTCACCAAGAACTAGCGGGAGCTTGAAGTCCTACGAGCAGTACTTC TRBV18 TRBD2 . TRBJ2-7
CASSLSNEQFF TGTGCCAGCAGCCTGAGCAATGAGCAGTTCTTC TRBV11-2 . . TRBJ2-1
CASSRPGSHEQYF TGTGCCAGTAGTAGGCCAGGCTCCCACGAGCAGTACTTC TRBV19 . . TRBJ2-7
CASSLVLAGGRNEQFF TGTGCCAGCAGCTTAGTCCTAGCGGGAGGGAGGAATGAGCAGTTCTTC TRBV11-3 TRBD2 . TRBJ2-1
CASSWGGNIQYF TGTGCCAGCAGTTGGGGGGGAAACATTCAGTACTTC TRBV28 TRBD2 . TRBJ2-4
CASSSYTGNYGYTF TGTGCCAGCAGCTCATATACAGGGAACTATGGCTACACCTTC TRBV13 . . TRBJ1-2
CASSRAGQQAEAFF TGTGCCAGCAGCCGTGCGGGACAGCAAGCTGAAGCTTTCTTT TRBV7-9 TRBD1 . TRBJ1-1
CASGGQGTSYNSPLHF TGTGCCTCGGGGGGACAGGGAACGTCCTATAATTCACCCCTCCACTTT TRBV2 TRBD1 . TRBJ1-6
CATSDDSGGYYNEQFF TGTGCCACCAGTGATGATAGCGGGGGCTATTACAATGAGCAGTTCTTC TRBV24-1 TRBD2 . TRBJ2-1
CASVTGEVLYGYTF TGTGCCAGCGTCACAGGGGAGGTTTTGTATGGCTACACCTTC TRBV2 TRBD1 . TRBJ1-2
CASRLQAEQYF TGCGCCAGCAGACTACAGGCCGAGCAGTACTTC TRBV5-1 . . TRBJ2-7
CASARDISEKLFF TGCGCCAGCGCCCGGGACATAAGTGAAAAACTGTTTTTT TRBV5-1 . once TRBJ1-4
CASSVERGAQETQYF TGTGCCAGCTCAGTCGAGCGCGGGGCCCAAGAGACCCAGTACTTC TRBV18 . . TRBJ2-5
CASSSGVYEQYF TGCGCCAGCAGTTCGGGAGTTTACGAGCAGTACTTC TRBV5-1 . . TRBJ2-7
CASSPPGTGVVYTF TGCGCCAGCAGTCCGCCCGGGACAGGGGTGGTCTACACCTTC TRBV23-1 TRBD1 . TRBJ1-2